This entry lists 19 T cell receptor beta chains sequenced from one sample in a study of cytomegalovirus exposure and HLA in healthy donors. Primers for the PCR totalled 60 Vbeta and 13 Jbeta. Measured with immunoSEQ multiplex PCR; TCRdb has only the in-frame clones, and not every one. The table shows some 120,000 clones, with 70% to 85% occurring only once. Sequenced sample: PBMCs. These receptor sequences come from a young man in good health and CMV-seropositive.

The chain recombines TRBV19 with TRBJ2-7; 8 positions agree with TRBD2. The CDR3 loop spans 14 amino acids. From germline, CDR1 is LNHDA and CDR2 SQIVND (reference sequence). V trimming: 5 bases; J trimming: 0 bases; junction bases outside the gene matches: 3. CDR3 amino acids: CASSGSGSSYEQYF. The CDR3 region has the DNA TGTGCCAGTAGTGGGAGCGGGAGCTCCTACGAGCAGTACTTC. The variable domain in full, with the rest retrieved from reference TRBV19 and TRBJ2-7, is DGGITQSPKYLFRKEGQNVTLSCEQNLNHDAMYWYRQDPGQGLRLIYYSQIVNDFQKGDIAEGYSVSREKKESFPLTVTSAQKNPTAFYLCASSGSGSSYEQYFGPGTRLTVT.

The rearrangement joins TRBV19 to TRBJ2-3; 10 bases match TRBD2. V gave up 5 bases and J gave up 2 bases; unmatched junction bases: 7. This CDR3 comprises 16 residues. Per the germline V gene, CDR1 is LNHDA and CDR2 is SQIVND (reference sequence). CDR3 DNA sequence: TGTGCCAGTAGTGTTCGGCTAGCGGGAGACACAGATACGCAGTATTTT. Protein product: CASSVRLAGDTDTQYF.

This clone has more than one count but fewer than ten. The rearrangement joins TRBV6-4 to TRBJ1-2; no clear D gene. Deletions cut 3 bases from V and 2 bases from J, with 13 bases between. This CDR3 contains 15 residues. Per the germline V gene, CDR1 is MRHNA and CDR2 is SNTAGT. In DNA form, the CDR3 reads TGTGCCAGCAGTGATGATCCCGGGATAAACTATGGCTACACCTTC. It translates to CASSDDPGINYGYTF.

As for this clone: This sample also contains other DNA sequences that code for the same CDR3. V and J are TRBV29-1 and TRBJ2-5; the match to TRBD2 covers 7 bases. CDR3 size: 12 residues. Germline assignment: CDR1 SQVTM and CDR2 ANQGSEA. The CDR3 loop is CSVLAGGETQYF. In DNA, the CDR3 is TGCAGTGTCTTAGCGGGCGGAGAGACCCAGTACTTC.

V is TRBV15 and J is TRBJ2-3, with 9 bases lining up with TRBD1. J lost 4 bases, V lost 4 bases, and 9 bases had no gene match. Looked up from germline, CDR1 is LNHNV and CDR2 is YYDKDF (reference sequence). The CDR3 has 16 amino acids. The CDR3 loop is CATSTPGQGFSDTQYF. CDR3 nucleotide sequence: TGTGCCACCAGCACGCCGGGACAGGGATTCTCAGATACGCAGTATTTT.

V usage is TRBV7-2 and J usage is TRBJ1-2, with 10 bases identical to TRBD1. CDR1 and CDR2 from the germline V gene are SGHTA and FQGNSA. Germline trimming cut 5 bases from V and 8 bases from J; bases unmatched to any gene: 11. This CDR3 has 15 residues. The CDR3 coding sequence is TGTGCCAGCAGCCAGCCTGCCGGGACAGGGGTGGGCTACACCTTC. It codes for CASSQPAGTGVGYTF.

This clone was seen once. CDR3 sequence reads: CASSVEQGDYEQYF. The CDR3 bases are TGCGCCAGCAGCGTGGAACAGGGAGACTACGAGCAGTACTTC. This chain joins TRBV5-1 and TRBJ2-7; a weak D match, TRBD1 (6 bases). Germline CDR1 SGHRS, CDR2 YFSETQ. Trimming shortened V by 4 bases and J by 3 bases, and 14 bases separated the two germline ends. The CDR3 contains 14 residues.

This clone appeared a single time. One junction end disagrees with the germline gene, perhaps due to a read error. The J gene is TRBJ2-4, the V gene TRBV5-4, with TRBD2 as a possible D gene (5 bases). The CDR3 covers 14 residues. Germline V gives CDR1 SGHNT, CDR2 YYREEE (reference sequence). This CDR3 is CASTEERAKNSQYF. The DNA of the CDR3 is TGTGCCAGCACCGAGGAGAGGGCCAAAAACAGTCAGTACTTC.

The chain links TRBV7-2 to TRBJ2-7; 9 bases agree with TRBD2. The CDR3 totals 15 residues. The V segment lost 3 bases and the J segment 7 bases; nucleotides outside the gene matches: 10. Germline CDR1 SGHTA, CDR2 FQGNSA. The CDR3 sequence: CASSFRLADSVEQYF. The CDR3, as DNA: TGTGCCAGCAGCTTCCGACTAGCGGACTCGGTAGAGCAGTACTTC. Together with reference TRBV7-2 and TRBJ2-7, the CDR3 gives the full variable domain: GAGVSQSPSNKVTEKGKDVELRCDPISGHTALYWYRQSLGQGLEFLIYFQGNSAPDKSGLPSDRFSAERTGGSVSTLTIQRTQQEDSAVYLCASSFRLADSVEQYFGPGTRLTVT.

CDR3 sequence (DNA): TGTGCCAGCAGCTTCCGACAGGGAGCTTACGAGCAGTACTTC. Translating gives CASSFRQGAYEQYF. The chain joins TRBV11-2 to TRBJ2-7; 7 nucleotides agree with TRBD1. V dropped 3 bases and J dropped 4; count of bases not matched to a gene: 6. Per germline, CDR1 SGHAT and CDR2 FQNNGV. The CDR3 runs to 14 residues.

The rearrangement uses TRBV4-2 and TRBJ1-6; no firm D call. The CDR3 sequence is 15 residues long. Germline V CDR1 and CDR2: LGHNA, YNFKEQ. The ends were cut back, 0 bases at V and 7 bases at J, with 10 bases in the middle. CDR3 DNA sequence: TGTGCCAGCAGCCAAGAAAGGAGAGAAAATTCACCCCTCCACTTT. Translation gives CASSQERRENSPLHF.

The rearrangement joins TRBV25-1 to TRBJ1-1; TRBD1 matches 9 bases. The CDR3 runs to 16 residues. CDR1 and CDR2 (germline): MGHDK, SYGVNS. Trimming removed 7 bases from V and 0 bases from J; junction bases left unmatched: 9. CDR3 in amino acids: CASKDRGLGMNTEAFF. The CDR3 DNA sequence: TGTGCCAGCAAGGACAGGGGCCTCGGGATGAACACTGAAGCTTTCTTT. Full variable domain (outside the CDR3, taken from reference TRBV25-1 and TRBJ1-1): EADIYQTPRYLVIGTGKKITLECSQTMGHDKMYWYQQDPGMELHLIHYSYGVNSTEKGDLSSESTVSRIRTEHFPLTLESARPSHTSQYLCASKDRGLGMNTEAFFGQGTRLTVV.

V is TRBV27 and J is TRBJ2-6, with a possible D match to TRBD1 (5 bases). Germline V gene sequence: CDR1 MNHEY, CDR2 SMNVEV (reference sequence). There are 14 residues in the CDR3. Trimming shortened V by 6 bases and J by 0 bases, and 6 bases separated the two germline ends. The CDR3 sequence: CASRTVSGANVLTF. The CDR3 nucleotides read TGTGCCAGCAGGACAGTCTCTGGGGCCAACGTCCTGACTTTC.

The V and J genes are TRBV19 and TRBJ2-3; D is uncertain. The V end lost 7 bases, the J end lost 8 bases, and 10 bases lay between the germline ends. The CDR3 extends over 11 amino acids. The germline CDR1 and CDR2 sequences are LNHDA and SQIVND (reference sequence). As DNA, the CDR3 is TGTGCCAGTACTCAGGAAGGTACGCAGTATTTT. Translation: CASTQEGTQYF. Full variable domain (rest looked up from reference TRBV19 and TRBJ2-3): DGGITQSPKYLFRKEGQNVTLSCEQNLNHDAMYWYRQDPGQGLRLIYYSQIVNDFQKGDIAEGYSVSREKKESFPLTVTSAQKNPTAFYLCASTQEGTQYFGPGTRLTVL.

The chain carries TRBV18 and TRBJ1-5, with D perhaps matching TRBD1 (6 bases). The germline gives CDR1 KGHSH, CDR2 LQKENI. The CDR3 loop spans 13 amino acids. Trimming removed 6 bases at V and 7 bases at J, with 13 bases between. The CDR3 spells CASSTDGGQPQHF. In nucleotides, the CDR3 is TGTGCCAGCTCCACCGATGGGGGCCAGCCCCAGCATTTT.

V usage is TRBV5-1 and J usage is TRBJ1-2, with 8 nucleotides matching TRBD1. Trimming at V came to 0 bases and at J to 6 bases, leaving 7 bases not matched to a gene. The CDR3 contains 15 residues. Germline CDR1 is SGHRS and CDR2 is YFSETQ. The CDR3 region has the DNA TGCGCCAGCAGCTTGGGGACAGGGTTTGATAATGGCTACACCTTC. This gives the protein CASSLGTGFDNGYTF.

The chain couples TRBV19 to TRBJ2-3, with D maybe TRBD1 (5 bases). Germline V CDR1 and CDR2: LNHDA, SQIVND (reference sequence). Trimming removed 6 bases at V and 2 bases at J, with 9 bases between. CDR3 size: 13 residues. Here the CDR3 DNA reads TGTGCCAGTAGCGGACATCACACAGATACGCAGTATTTT. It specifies CASSGHHTDTQYF.

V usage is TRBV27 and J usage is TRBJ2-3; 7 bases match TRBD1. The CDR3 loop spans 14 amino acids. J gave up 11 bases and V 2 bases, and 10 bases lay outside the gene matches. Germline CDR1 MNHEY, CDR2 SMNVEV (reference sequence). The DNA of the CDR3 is TGTGCCAGCAGTTTAAGGGGACAGATCTTTGGGCAGTATTTT. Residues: CASSLRGQIFGQYF.

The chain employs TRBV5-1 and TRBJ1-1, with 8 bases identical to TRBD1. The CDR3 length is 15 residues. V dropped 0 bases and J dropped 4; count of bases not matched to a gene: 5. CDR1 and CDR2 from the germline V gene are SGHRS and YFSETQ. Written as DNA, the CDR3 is TGCGCCAGCAGCTTGGATGACAGGGGTATCACTGAAGCTTTCTTT. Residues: CASSLDDRGITEAFF.